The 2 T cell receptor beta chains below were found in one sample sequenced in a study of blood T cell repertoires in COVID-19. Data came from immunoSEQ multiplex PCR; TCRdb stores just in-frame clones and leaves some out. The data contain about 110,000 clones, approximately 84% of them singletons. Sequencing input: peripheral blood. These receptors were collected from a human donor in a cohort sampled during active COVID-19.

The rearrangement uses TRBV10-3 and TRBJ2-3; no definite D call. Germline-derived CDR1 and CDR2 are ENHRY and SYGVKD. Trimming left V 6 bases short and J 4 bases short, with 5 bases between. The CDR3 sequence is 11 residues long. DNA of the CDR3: TGTGCCATCAGGCTAGCAGATACGCAGTATTTT. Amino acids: CAIRLADTQYF.

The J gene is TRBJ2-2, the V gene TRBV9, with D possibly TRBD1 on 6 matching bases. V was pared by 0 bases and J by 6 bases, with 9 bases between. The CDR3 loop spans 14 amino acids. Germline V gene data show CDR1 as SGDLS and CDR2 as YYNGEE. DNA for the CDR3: TGTGCCAGCAGCGTAGGTAGGGGGTCCGGGGAGCTGTTTTTT. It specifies CASSVGRGSGELFF.